The text below deals with one TCR beta chain. This receptor's antigen is unknown. No much larger clonotype is one base removed from it; base qualities were not supplied. Only healthy Caucasian donors were included. Three pairs of female monozygotic twins, all aged roughly 18 to 29 years, made up the twin cohort. Positive isolation kits from Invitrogen were used to isolate the CD4+ and CD8+ T cell populations. This entry comes from a study of identical twins (dated by TCRdb to between 2015 and 2016). In the study overall: TCR alpha and beta repertoires from monozygotic twins, unrelated adults of various ages and cord blood were deep-sequenced to test whether fetal clonotypes persist. Replicate twin experiments were performed at different times using different library preparation protocols to rule out contamination.

Deletion took 8 bases off V and 0 bases off J, with a span of 13 bases between the germline ends. The CDR3 sequence holds 14 residues, the cysteine and phenylalanine included. Just the 42-base CDR3 DNA is kept, in frame starting at base 1. CDR1 and CDR2, looked up from the germline V gene (reference sequence), are LGHDT and YNNKEL. Receptor libraries were prepared by 5' RACE. Sequencing relied on an Illumina HiSeq 2000. Template switching introduced a universal primer binding site; the final cDNA contained a unique molecular identifier, enabling accurate counting of TCR cDNA molecules. Specific primers in the conserved constant-segment region were used to synthesize first-strand cDNA for the TCR alpha and beta chains. Each cDNA library was double barcoded, with a SMART-Mk sample barcode plus Illumina barcodes, to control for contamination. TruSeq adapter sequences, together with Illumina sample barcodes, were added in two successive PCR steps. The TCR alpha and beta cDNA libraries were sequenced on the Illumina HiSeq platform using custom primers. The original pipeline was this. MiGEC processed the raw reads to extract unique molecular identifiers, while MiXCR was used to determine the CDR3 positions. Recombination models were inferred per individual with the repgenHMM and IGoR tools using an EM algorithm. Shared clonotypes were analyzed with the tcR package in R, and sharing was normalized by the product of cloneset sizes. Out-of-frame nonproductive sequences were analyzed to study raw recombination free of thymic and clonal selection effects. The public reads were quality trimmed at Q25 with fastp and then assembled into clones with MiXCR by TCRdb, keeping productive beta chains. Rows with one shared CDR3 protein collapse into an entry with the most common genes and DNA. TCRdb, not the original authors, processed these V and J calls. Across this sample there are 500,000 or so distinct CDR3 sequences, with 14% seen only once. The ten largest clonotypes hold about 0.52% of the sample.

General conclusions and limits of the study: Out-of-frame TCR alpha sequences shared between twins showed an excess of low generation-probability sequences compared with coincidental sharing between unrelated individuals. In monozygotic twins, recombination models systematically underestimated out-of-frame TCR alpha sharing, but the models matched the sharing seen between unrelated individuals. Conclusions relied on cross-sectional statistical analysis, since the same donors could not be followed over many years. Zero-insertion analyses could be partly confounded by invariant T cells such as MAIT and iNKT, though diverse VJ usage argued against such confounding for most clonotypes. Fewer insertions were carried by abundant cord blood beta clonotypes, a similar but weaker trend appeared in young adult naive repertoires, and no such trend appeared in memory repertoires. The excess sharing between twins in beta out-of-frame sequences was weaker because fewer shared sequences reduced the signal-to-noise ratio.

Another study also made use of these data, one on yellow fever vaccine responses in identical twins. The second publication reports: The authors reported that the T cell response to vaccination in identical twins appeared partly convergent and partly personalized. The study precisely tracked vaccine-responding T cell clones in identical twins.

The sequence joins TRBV3-1 to TRBJ2-5; the D region possibly corresponds to TRBD2 (5 bases align). Source material: CD4+ T cells sorted from blood. This TCR came from a woman under 30 in good health. The DNA sequence follows: TGTGCCAGCGGGCTGCACGGGGACCAAGAGACCCAGTACTTC. It translates to CASGLHGDQETQYF.